This T cell receptor beta chain emerged from a study of blood T cell repertoires in COVID-19. Turning to the study itself: Samples taken during acute and convalescent COVID-19 were collected in the United States, Italy and Spain. T cells, B-cell-depleted T cells, or PBMCs provided the cDNA or gDNA that served as material.

Original processing notes: From reference gene primer amplification, estimates of nucleated cell counts were derived. Sequencing was performed with immunoSEQ multiplex PCR; in TCRdb, only in-frame clones are kept and a portion is missing. That table is the source of V, J and clone size, and D and trimming were worked out from the DNA. The repertoire consists of about 200,000 clones, with approximately 87% occurring once and the leading ten covering 2.2%. This TCR was sampled from a woman aged 45-60 years with acute or convalescent COVID-19. Sequencing used peripheral blood.

The CDR3 DNA is TGTGCCAGCAGTTCGGGCAGGGTGATTGGCTACACCTTC. Encoded protein: CASSSGRVIGYTF. This sequence joins TRBV6-2 or TRBV6-3 and TRBJ1-2, with D maybe TRBD1 (5 bases). The CDR3 is 13 amino acids. The V and J ends lost 4 bases and 7 bases respectively, with 13 bases between them. Germline CDR1 reads MNHEY; CDR2 reads SVGEGT.